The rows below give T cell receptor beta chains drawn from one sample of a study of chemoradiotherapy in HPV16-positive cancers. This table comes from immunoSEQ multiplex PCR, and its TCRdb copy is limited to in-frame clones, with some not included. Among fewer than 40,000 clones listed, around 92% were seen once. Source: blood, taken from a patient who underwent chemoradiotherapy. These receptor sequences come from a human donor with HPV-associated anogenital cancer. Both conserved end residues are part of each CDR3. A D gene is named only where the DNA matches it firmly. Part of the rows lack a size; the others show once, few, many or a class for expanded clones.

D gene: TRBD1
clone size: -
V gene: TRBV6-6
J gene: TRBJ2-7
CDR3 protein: CASSYPGTGANEQYF
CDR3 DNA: TGTGCCAGCAGTTACCCCGGGACAGGGGCAAACGAGCAGTACTTC

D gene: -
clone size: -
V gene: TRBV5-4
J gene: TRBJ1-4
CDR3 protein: CASSLTAGNEKLFF
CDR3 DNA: TGTGCCAGCAGCTTGACAGCCGGTAATGAAAAACTGTTTTTT

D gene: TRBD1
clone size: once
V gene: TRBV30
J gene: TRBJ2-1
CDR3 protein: CAWTLRGGRWNEQFF
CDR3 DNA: TGTGCCTGGACCTTAAGAGGGGGCAGATGGAATGAGCAGTTCTTC

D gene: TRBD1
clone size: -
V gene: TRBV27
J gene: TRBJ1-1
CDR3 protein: CASSGRTGVTEAFF
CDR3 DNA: TGTGCCAGCAGTGGGAGGACAGGGGTAACTGAAGCTTTCTTT

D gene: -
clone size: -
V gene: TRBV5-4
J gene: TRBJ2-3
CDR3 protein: CAMRGWGGTDTQYF
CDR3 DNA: TGTGCCATGCGGGGTTGGGGGGGCACAGATACGCAGTATTTT

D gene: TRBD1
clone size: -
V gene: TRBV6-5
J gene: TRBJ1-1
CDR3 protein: CASSTSTGATEAFF
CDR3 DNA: TGTGCCAGCAGTACATCGACAGGGGCCACTGAAGCTTTCTTT

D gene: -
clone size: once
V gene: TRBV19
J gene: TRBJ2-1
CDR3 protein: CASSRISSRANEQFF
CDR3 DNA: TGTGCCAGTAGTAGGATTAGTAGTAGGGCCAATGAGCAGTTCTTC

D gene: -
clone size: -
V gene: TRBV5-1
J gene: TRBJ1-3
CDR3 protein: CASSSMGGHFSGNTIYF
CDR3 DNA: TGCGCCAGCAGCTCGATGGGTGGGCATTTCTCTGGAAACACCATATATTTT

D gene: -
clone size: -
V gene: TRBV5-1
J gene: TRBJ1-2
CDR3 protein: CASSIFSGGANYGYTF
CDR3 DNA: TGCGCCAGCAGCATCTTCTCAGGTGGCGCTAACTATGGCTACACCTTC

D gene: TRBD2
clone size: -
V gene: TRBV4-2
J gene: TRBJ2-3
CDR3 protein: CASSHERGTDTQYF
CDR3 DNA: TGTGCCAGCAGCCATGAGCGGGGGACAGATACGCAGTATTTT

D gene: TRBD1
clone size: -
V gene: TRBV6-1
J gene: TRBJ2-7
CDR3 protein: CASGRTGLNEQYF
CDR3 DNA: TGTGCCAGCGGTAGGACAGGGTTAAACGAGCAGTACTTC

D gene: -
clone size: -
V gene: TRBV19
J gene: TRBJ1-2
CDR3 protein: CASTGGSLYGYTF
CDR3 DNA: TGTGCCAGTACAGGCGGCAGTCTATATGGCTACACCTTC

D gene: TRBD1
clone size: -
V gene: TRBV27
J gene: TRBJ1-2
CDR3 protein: CASRRDRGNYGYTF
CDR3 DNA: TGTGCCAGCAGGAGGGACAGGGGTAACTATGGCTACACCTTC

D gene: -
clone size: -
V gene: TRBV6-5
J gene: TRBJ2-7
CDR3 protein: CASSYKESYEQYF
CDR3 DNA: TGTGCCAGCAGTTACAAAGAATCCTACGAGCAGTACTTC

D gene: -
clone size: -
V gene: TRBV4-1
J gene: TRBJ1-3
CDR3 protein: CASSLKDKNSGNTIYF
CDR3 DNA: TGCGCCAGCAGCCTTAAGGACAAGAACTCTGGAAACACCATATATTTT

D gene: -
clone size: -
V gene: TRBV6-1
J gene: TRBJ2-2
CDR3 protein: CASTRSTNTGELFF
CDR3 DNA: TGTGCCAGCACCAGATCGACTAACACCGGGGAGCTGTTTTTT

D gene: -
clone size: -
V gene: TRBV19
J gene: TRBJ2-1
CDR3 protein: CASSPRGRGSYEQFF
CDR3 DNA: TGTGCCAGTAGTCCTCGGGGGCGGGGGAGCTATGAGCAGTTCTTC

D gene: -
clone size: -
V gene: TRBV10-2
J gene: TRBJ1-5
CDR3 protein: CASTTGNQPQHF
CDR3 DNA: TGCGCCAGCACCACGGGCAATCAGCCCCAGCATTTT

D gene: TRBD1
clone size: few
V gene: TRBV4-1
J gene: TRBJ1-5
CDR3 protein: CASSQDYRGQPQHF
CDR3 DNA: TGCGCCAGCAGCCAAGATTACAGGGGACAGCCCCAGCATTTT

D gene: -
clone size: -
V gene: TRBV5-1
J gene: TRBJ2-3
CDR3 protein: CASSYWRRSADTQYF
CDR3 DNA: TGCGCCAGCAGCTACTGGAGGCGTAGCGCAGATACGCAGTATTTT

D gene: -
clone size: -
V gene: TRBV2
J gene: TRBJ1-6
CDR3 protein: CAGQGLQNSPLHF
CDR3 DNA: TGTGCCGGCCAGGGACTGCAGAATTCACCCCTCCACTTT

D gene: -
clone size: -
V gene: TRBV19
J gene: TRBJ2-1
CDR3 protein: CASSFRVNEQFF
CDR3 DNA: TGTGCCAGTAGTTTCAGGGTAAATGAGCAGTTCTTC

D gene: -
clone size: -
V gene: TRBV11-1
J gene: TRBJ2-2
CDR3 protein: CASSLAVLSNTGELFF
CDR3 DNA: TGTGCCAGCAGCTTAGCGGTACTATCGAACACCGGGGAGCTGTTTTTT

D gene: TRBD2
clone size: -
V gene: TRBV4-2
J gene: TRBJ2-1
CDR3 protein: CASSQVGAGELRDEQFF
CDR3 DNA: TGTGCCAGCAGCCAAGTCGGAGCGGGGGAGCTCAGGGATGAGCAGTTCTTC

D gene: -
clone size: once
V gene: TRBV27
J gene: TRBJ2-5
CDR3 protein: CASTQTRFGKTQYF
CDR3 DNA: TGTGCCAGCACCCAGACTAGATTTGGAAAGACCCAGTACTTC

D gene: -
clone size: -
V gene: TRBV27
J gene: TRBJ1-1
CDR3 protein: CASSFRPWATEAFF
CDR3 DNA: TGTGCCAGCAGTTTTAGACCGTGGGCCACTGAAGCTTTCTTT

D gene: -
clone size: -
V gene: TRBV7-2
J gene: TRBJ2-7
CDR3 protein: CASSYRANGEQYF
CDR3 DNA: TGTGCCAGCAGTTACAGGGCCAACGGCGAGCAGTACTTC

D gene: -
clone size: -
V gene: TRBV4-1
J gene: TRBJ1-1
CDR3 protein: CASSQKQDRKIHTEAFF
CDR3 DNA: TGCGCCAGCAGCCAGAAACAGGACCGAAAGATACACACTGAAGCTTTCTTT

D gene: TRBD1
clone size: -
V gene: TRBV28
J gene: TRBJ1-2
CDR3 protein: CASSLGQGYYGYTF
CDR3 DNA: TGTGCCAGCAGTCTCGGACAGGGTTATTATGGCTACACCTTC

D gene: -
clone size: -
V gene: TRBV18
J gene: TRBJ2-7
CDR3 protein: CASSPWSRRRDEQYF
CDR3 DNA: TGTGCCAGCTCACCATGGAGCAGGCGAAGGGACGAGCAGTACTTC

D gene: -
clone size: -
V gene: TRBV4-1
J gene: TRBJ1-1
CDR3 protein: CASRFHEGELEAFF
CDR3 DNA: TGCGCCAGCAGATTCCACGAAGGGGAACTTGAAGCTTTCTTT

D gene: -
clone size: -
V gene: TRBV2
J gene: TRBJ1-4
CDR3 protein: CASSEQGSEKLFF
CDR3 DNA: TGTGCCAGCAGTGAACAGGGTTCTGAAAAACTGTTTTTT

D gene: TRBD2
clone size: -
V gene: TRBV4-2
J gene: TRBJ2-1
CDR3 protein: CASSQDLAGGAYEQFF
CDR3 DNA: TGTGCCAGCAGCCAAGATCTGGCGGGGGGGGCTTATGAGCAGTTCTTC

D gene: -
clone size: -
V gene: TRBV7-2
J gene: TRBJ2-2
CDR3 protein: CASSPGGSRAGELFF
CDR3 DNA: TGTGCCAGCAGCCCGGGTGGCTCTCGGGCCGGGGAGCTGTTTTTT

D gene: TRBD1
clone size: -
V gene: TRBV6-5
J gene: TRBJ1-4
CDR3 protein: CASRPDRATNEKLFF
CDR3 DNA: TGTGCCAGCAGGCCGGACAGGGCAACTAATGAAAAACTGTTTTTT

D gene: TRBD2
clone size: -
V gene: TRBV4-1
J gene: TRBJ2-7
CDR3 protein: CASSFKRGGPYEQYF
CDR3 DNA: TGCGCCAGCAGCTTCAAGCGGGGGGGACCCTACGAGCAGTACTTC

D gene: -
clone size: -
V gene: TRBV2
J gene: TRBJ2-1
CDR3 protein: CASTLGNEQFF
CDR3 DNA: TGTGCCAGCACCTTGGGCAATGAGCAGTTCTTC

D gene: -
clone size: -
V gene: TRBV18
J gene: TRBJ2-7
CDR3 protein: CASSNGRAKRWGYEQYF
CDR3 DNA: TGTGCCAGCTCAAACGGCAGAGCGAAGAGGTGGGGGTACGAGCAGTACTTC

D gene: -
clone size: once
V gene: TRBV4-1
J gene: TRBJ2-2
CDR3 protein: CASSHSAETTGELFF
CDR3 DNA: TGCGCCAGCAGCCATTCTGCCGAAACAACCGGGGAGCTGTTTTTT

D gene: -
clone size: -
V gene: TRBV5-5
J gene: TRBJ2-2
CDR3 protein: CASSLEGHHNTGELFF
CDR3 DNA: TGTGCCAGCAGCTTGGAGGGACACCATAACACCGGGGAGCTGTTTTTT

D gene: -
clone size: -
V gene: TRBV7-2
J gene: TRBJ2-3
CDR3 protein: CASSPSFGHTDTQYF
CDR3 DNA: TGTGCCAGCAGCCCTAGCTTTGGGCACACAGATACGCAGTATTTT

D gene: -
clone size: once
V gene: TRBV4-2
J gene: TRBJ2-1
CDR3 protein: CASSHLDGGLNEQFF
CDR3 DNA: TGTGCCAGCAGCCACCTCGACGGGGGCCTCAATGAGCAGTTCTTC

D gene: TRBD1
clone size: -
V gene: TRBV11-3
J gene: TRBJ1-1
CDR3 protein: CASTLPKTGGITEAFF
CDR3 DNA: TGTGCCAGCACCCTTCCGAAGACAGGGGGCATAACTGAAGCTTTCTTT

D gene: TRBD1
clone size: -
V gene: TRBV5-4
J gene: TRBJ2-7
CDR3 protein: CASSPRQGADHEQYF
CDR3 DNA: TGTGCCAGCAGCCCCAGACAGGGGGCGGATCACGAGCAGTACTTC

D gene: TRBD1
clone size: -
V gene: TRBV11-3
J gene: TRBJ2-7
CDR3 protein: CASSTQGAGEQYF
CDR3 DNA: TGTGCCAGCAGCACACAGGGGGCAGGCGAGCAGTACTTC

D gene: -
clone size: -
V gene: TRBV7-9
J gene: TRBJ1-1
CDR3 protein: CASSLAGGNTEAFF
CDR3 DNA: TGTGCCAGCAGCTTAGCGGGAGGAAACACTGAAGCTTTCTTT

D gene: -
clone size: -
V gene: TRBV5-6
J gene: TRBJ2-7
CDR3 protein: CASSSTGYEQYF
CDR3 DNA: TGTGCCAGCAGCTCGACAGGCTACGAGCAGTACTTC

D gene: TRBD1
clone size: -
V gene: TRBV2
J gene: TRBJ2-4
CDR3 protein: CATWMDRKNIQYF
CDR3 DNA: TGTGCCACCTGGATGGACAGGAAAAACATTCAGTACTTC

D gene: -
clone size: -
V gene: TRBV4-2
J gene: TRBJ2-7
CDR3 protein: CASSQGGQSYEQYF
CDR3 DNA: TGTGCCAGCAGCCAAGGCGGACAGTCCTACGAGCAGTACTTC

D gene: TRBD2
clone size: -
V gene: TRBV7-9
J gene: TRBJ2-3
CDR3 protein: CASSLFVSSGVDTQYF
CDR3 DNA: TGTGCCAGCAGCTTATTTGTTTCTAGCGGGGTGGATACGCAGTATTTT

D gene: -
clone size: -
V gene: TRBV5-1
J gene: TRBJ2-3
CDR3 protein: CASSIRGLTDTQYF
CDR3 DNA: TGCGCCAGCAGCATTCGGGGACTCACAGATACGCAGTATTTT

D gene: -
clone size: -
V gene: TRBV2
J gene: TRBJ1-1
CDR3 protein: CASSAQVNTEAFF
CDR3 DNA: TGTGCCAGCAGCGCGCAGGTAAACACTGAAGCTTTCTTT

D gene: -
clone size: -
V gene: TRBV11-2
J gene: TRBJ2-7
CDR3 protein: CASSLAGVPGLEQYF
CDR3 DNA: TGTGCCAGCAGCTTAGCAGGTGTGCCGGGTCTGGAGCAGTACTTC

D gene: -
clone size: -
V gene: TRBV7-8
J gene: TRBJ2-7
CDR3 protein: CASSLNRARDEQYF
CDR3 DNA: TGTGCCAGCAGCCTGAACAGGGCCCGGGACGAGCAGTACTTC

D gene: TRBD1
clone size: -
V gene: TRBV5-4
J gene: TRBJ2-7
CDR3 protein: CASSLVPGQPYYEQYF
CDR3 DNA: TGTGCCAGCAGCTTGGTGCCGGGACAGCCTTACTACGAGCAGTACTTC

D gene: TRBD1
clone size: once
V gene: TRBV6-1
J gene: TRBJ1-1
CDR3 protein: CASRSGQGLNTEAFF
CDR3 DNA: TGTGCCAGCAGGTCGGGACAGGGGTTGAACACTGAAGCTTTCTTT

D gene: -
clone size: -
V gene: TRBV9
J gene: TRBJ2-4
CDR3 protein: CASSVESGGNIQYF
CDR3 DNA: TGTGCCAGCAGCGTAGAGAGTGGGGGAAACATTCAGTACTTC

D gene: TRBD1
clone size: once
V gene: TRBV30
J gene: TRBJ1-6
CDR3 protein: CAWSVGQGNSPLHF
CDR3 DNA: TGTGCCTGGAGTGTCGGACAGGGCAATTCACCCCTCCACTTT

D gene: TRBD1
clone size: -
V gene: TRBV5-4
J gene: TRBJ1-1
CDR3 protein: CASSLGVGGNTEAFF
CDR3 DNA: TGTGCCAGCAGCTTAGGTGTAGGGGGCAACACTGAAGCTTTCTTT